A selection of T cell receptor beta chains follows, all from one sample in a study of beta chain features in type 1 diabetes. Sequencing used immunoSEQ multiplex PCR; TCRdb keeps in-frame clones, though not all of them. The sample holds about 230,000 clones, about 9.3% seen once. Sample: naive CD4+ T cells from blood. These receptors were taken from a woman in her late teens or twenties in good health. CDR3s leave out the opening cysteine and the closing phenylalanine or tryptophan. Each record gives: J gene, V gene, clone size, CDR3 protein. Clone size is not always given. Where it is, it says once, few, many or a class for expanded clones.

TRBJ2-1,TRBV7-2,few,ASSIKSGRVNEQF
TRBJ1-6,TRBV9,few,ASSPSPPGQGRSPLH
TRBJ1-2,TRBV6-5,-,ASSSDRDRAPRGYT
TRBJ2-5,TRBV23-1,few,ASSQSTRLAGPWYQETQY
TRBJ1-5,TRBV27,-,ASTPRLQGNQPQH
TRBJ2-1,TRBV5-1,-,ASSPGLAGDLNEQF
TRBJ1-1,TRBV27,few,ASSFTTVGRENTEAF
TRBJ1-5,TRBV6-5,few,ASSPVSSHQPQH
TRBJ2-7,TRBV27,few,ASSLRSVGGSYEQY
TRBJ2-3,TRBV10-3,-,AISTLAGASTDTQY